This T cell receptor (beta chain) was obtained from a study of blood T cells in healthy people across ages. Study observations and caveats: Per million T cells, TCR beta diversity dropped roughly linearly as age increased. The study could not conclusively compare naive and antigen-experienced cells, given its unsorted PBMCs.

Samples each had at least 5 micrograms of total RNA extracted. V gave up 4 bases and J gave up 11 bases, with 14 bases separating them. This CDR3 spans 12 amino acids. Germline CDR1 is MNHNY and CDR2 is SVGAGI (reference sequence). A sample-barcoded 5' primer and a J-beta primer mix were used in a second PCR of roughly 7 to 11 cycles. Every cDNA molecule bore a tag from a template-switch adaptor containing 12 random nucleotides. TCRdb re-analysed the 5' RACE reads in MiXCR, keeping a single row per CDR3 protein. The repertoire includes over a million distinct CDR3 sequences, 45% of them detected once, and around 18% sits in the top ten. Details on this clonotype: What it binds is unknown.

Sequenced: blood. This sequence originates from a woman aged 60-75 years in good health. J is TRBJ2-5 and V is TRBV6-6, with D possibly being TRBD1 (5 bases). The CDR3 here is CASSSDSCMQYF. The CDR3 region has the DNA TGTGCCAGCAGTTCCGACAGCTGTATGCAGTACTTC.